Sequencing of this T cell receptor (beta chain) was carried out in a study of T cell responses to AZD1222 COVID-19 vaccine. Study-level information: Pooling was applied to second doses at about 4 or about 12 weeks.

General study points: The donor group comprised mostly white British people and more females; the analysis possibly underestimated clonal diversity. Baseline seropositivity occurred in only 5 or 6 AZD1222 recipients. Spike-specific TCR breadth and depth were elevated following two AZD1222 doses.

The ends were cut back, 8 bases at V and 0 bases at J, with 11 bases in the middle. The CDR3 spans 15 residues. CDR1 is MDHEN, CDR2 SYDVKM, per germline. Repertoires were generated with immunoSEQ multiplex PCR, while TCRdb's copy carries only in-frame clones and drops some. The table lists roughly 260,000 clones, approximately 93% of them singletons. A remark on this clone: Its specificity is not known.

This sample comprised peripheral blood, obtained on day 0 of AZD1222 vaccination. The genes are TRBV28 and TRBJ2-6, with a weak D call TRBD1 (6 bases). This sequence originates from an adult in good health. CDR3 nucleotides: TGTGCCAGCGGTTCACAGGGCTCTGGGGCCAACGTCCTGACTTTC. Its translation is CASGSQGSGANVLTF.